The clone carrying this TCR beta chain occurred once. Under the authors' procedure: By means of reference gene primer amplification, nucleated cell counts were estimated. Using immunoSEQ multiplex PCR, the repertoire was profiled, and TCRdb retains in-frame clones only, with some absent. Clonal size and the V and J genes are those of that table, whereas D and trimming came from the DNA. Of about 120,000 clones detected, about 80% appear once; the ten largest clones hold 3% to 4.5%. Germline-derived CDR1 and CDR2 are MNHEY and SVGEGT. CDR3 length: 14 amino acids. Trimming took off 5 bases at V and 4 bases at J, with 13 bases between the two ends. This sample was included in a study of blood T cell repertoires in COVID-19. About the study: COVID-19 samples collected from the United States, Italy and Spain covered acute and convalescent phases. PBMCs, B-cell-depleted T cells, or T cells were the source of the cDNA or gDNA that made up the material.

This TCR was sampled from a woman older than 75 with acute or convalescent COVID-19. The sequenced sample consisted of peripheral blood. The V and J genes are TRBV6-2 or TRBV6-3 and TRBJ2-3, with D perhaps matching TRBD1 (6 bases). The DNA of the CDR3 is TGTGCCAGCAGTCCAGGGGACGTTGCAGATACGCAGTATTTT. This translates into CASSPGDVADTQYF.